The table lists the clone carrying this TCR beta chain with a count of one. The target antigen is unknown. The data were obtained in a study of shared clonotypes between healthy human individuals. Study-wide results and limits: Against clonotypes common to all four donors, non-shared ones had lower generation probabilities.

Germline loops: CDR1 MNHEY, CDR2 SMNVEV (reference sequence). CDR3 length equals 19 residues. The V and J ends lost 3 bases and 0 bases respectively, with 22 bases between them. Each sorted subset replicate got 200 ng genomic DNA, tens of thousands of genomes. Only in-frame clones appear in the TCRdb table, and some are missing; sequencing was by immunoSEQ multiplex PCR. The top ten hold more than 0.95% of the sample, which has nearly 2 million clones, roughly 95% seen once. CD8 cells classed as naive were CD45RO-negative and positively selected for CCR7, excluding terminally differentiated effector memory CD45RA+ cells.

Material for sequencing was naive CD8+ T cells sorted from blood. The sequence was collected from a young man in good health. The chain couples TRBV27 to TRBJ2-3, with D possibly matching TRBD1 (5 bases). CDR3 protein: CASSFIPTAKPFSTDTQYF. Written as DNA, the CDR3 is TGTGCCAGCAGTTTCATTCCGACAGCCAAGCCTTTTAGCACAGATACGCAGTATTTT.